This TCR beta chain was obtained from a study of T cell repertoires in cytomegalovirus infection. Study information: Signatures in public TCR beta sequences pointed to both CMV infection and matching HLA type.

In TCRdb, the reads were re-called with MiXCR into one record per CDR3 protein. This sample yields 150,000 to 200,000 distinct CDR3 sequences, of which about an eighth are seen a single time; more than 20% belongs to the top ten. The CDR3 is 14 amino acids. CDR1 is SGHTA and CDR2 is FQGNSA in the germline V gene. Study outcomes and limitations: In two of eight donors, the top clonotype was HLA-C-restricted CMV-specific. Summed frequency of public TCR beta families distinguished CMV carriers with the relevant HLA.

Note on this clonotype: Its cognate antigen is unknown. This sequence may be a read error, since a much larger clone differs from it by one base.

The TCR was taken from a human donor in good health (CMV status not recorded). Some clones in this sample may be carry-over from other donors' samples. This sequence joins TRBV7-2 and TRBJ2-6; D might be TRBD2 (6 bases). The sequenced sample consisted of PBMCs. CDR3 DNA sequence: TGTGCCAGCAGCACTGGGACTCTGGCCGACGTCCTGACTTTC. Translated, it gives CASSTGTLADVLTF.